The 8 T cell receptor beta chains reported below all come from one sample, sequenced in a study of STAT5B mutations in CD4+ large granular lymphocyte leukemia. Measured with immunoSEQ multiplex PCR; TCRdb has only the in-frame clones, and not every one. The table lists about 32,000 clones, approximately 72% of them singletons. Sequencing was carried out using CD4+ T cells from blood buffy coats. The receptors here all came from a human donor in good health.

The V gene is TRBV18, the J gene TRBJ1-2; D is perhaps TRBD1 (5 bases). CDR3 length: 15 amino acids. V was pared by 4 bases and J by 1 base, with 13 bases between. Germline V gene sequence: CDR1 KGHSH, CDR2 LQKENI. CDR3 bases: TGTGCCAGCTCACGCCGGGACGGCCATAACTATGGCTACACCTTC. Amino acids: CASSRRDGHNYGYTF.

The chain couples TRBV10-3 to TRBJ1-1, with D possibly TRBD1 on 5 matching bases. Germline CDR1 ENHRY, CDR2 SYGVKD. V gave up 7 bases and J gave up 0 bases, with 9 bases separating them. CDR3 length: 13 residues. Here the CDR3 DNA reads TGTGCCATCACCCGGGACGTGAACACTGAAGCTTTCTTT. Translating gives CAITRDVNTEAFF.

This chain connects TRBV28 to TRBJ2-7, with 7 bases lining up with TRBD1. The ends lost 6 bases at V and 4 bases at J; junction bases unmatched: 6. The CDR3 is 13 amino acids. Germline assignment: CDR1 MDHEN and CDR2 SYDVKM. CDR3 nucleotides: TGTGCCAGCAGCGACAGGGATTCTTACGAGCAGTACTTC. As protein: CASSDRDSYEQYF.

This chain links TRBV7-2 with TRBJ1-2; no firm D call. This CDR3 is built from 12 residues. The V gene lost 1 base and the J gene lost 4 bases, with 4 bases spanning the gap. The germline CDR1 and CDR2 sequences are SGHTA and FQGNSA. The CDR3 protein is CASSLGSYGYTF. CDR3 DNA sequence: TGTGCCAGCAGCTTAGGGTCCTATGGCTACACCTTC.

This clone was observed a handful of times. Here the CDR3 DNA reads TGCGCCAGCAGCTTGGCCACTGGGGCCAACGTCCTGACTTTC. Translation: CASSLATGANVLTF. This chain links TRBV5-1 with TRBJ2-6; D ambiguous. CDR1 and CDR2 from the germline V gene are SGHRS and YFSETQ. The V end was cut by 0 bases, the J end by 2 bases, with 3 bases between. CDR3 length: 14 residues. Supplemented by reference TRBV5-1 and TRBJ2-6, the full variable domain reads KAGVTQTPRYLIKTRGQQVTLSCSPISGHRSVSWYQQTPGQGLQFLFEYFSETQRNKGNFPGRFSGRQFSNSRSEMNVSTLELGDSALYLCASSLATGANVLTFGAGSRLTVL.

The rearrangement joins TRBV19 to TRBJ1-6, with 7 bases aligning to TRBD1. V dropped 6 bases and J dropped 9; count of bases not matched to a gene: 5. Germline-derived CDR1 and CDR2 are LNHDA and SQIVND (reference sequence). The CDR3 is made up of 13 amino acids. The CDR3 reads CASRKTGPSPLHF. For the CDR3, the DNA is TGTGCCAGTAGAAAGACAGGGCCTTCACCCCTCCACTTT.

CDR3 bases: TGTGCCAGCTCACCAGACCAAGAGACCCAGTACTTC. Encoded protein: CASSPDQETQYF. The chain combines TRBV18 with TRBJ2-5; D call uncertain. CDR1 is KGHSH and CDR2 is LQKENI in the germline V gene. The CDR3 runs 12 residues. Trimming pared 2 bases from V and 0 bases from J, leaving 1 base between.

There are a few counts of this clone. V and J are TRBV5-4 and TRBJ1-1, with D hard to call. This CDR3 has 13 residues. Germline V lookup: CDR1 SGHNT, CDR2 YYREEE (reference sequence). The V end was cut by 1 base, the J end by 8 bases, with 12 bases between. Here the CDR3 DNA reads TGTGCCAGCAGCTTGAATCTGGAGAGAGAAGCTTTCTTT. It codes for CASSLNLEREAFF.